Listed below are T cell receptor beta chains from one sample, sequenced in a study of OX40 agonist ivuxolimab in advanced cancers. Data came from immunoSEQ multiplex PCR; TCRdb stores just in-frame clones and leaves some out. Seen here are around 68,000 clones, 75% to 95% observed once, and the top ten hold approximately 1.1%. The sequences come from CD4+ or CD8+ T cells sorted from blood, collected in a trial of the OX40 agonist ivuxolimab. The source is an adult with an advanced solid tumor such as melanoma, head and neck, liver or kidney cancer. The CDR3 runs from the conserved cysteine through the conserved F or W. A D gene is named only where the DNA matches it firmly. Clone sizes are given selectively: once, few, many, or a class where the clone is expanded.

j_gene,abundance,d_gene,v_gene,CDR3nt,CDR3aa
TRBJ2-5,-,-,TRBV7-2,TGTGCCAGCAGCTTAAATGGGAACACAGAGACCCAGTACTTC,CASSLNGNTETQYF
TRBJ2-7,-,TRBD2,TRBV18,TGTGCCAGCTCTCGCACGACTAGCGGGAGCTCCTACGAGCAGTACTTC,CASSRTTSGSSYEQYF
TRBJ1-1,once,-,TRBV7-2,TGTGCCAGCAGCTACGCGACGGACCATAACACTGAAGCTTTCTTT,CASSYATDHNTEAFF
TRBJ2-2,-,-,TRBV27,TGTGCCAGCAGTTTACTACAGGCGAACACCGGGGAGCTGTTTTTT,CASSLLQANTGELFF
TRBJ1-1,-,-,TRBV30,TGTGCCTGGAGTCTTTCACAAGGGGTTGGTGGGGCTTTCTTT,CAWSLSQGVGGAFF
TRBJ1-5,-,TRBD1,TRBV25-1,TGTGCCAGCAGTGAAAACCCGACAGGGCTCCATCAGCCCCAGCATTTT,CASSENPTGLHQPQHF
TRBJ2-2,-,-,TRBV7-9,TGTGCCAGCAGCTTACGGGACGGCGGATTCACCGGGGAGCTGTTTTTT,CASSLRDGGFTGELFF
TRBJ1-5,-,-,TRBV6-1,TGTGCCACCCTACGTCTTTACAATCAGCCCCAGCATTTT,CATLRLYNQPQHF
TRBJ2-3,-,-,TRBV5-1,TGCGCCAGCAGCCTATCAAGGGGGGATACGCAGTATTTT,CASSLSRGDTQYF
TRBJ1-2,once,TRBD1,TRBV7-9,TGTGCCAGCAGTTCGGGACAGTTGTATGGCTACACCTTC,CASSSGQLYGYTF
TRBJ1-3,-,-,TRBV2,TGTGCCAGCAGCGCAGGGTTCTCTGGAAACACCATATATTTT,CASSAGFSGNTIYF
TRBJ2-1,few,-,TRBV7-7,TGTGCTAGCAGCTTAGGGGAAGGGGGGTACAATGAGCAGTTCTTC,CASSLGEGGYNEQFF
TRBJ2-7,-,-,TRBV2,TGTGCCAGCACCTCAGGGGGGTCTTGGGACGAGCAGTACTTC,CASTSGGSWDEQYF
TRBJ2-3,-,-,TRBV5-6,TGTGCCAGCAGCTTGAGAGTGAATACGCAGTATTTT,CASSLRVNTQYF
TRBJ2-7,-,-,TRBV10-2,TGCGCCAGCAGTGCGGGGGCGGGGGAGACCTACGAGCAGTACTTC,CASSAGAGETYEQYF
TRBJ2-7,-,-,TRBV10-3,TGTGCCATCAGCCCGTATTCTGCAGAGACCTCCTACGAGCAGTACTTC,CAISPYSAETSYEQYF
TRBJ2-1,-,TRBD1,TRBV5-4,TGTGCCAGCAGCTTGGGACAGGGGGCAAATGAGCAGTTCTTC,CASSLGQGANEQFF
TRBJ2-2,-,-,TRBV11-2,TGTGCCAGCAGCTTATCGCAGACCACCGGGGAGCTGTTTTTT,CASSLSQTTGELFF
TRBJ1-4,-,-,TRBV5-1,TGCGCCAGCAGCTTGGAAGGTGACCCTAATGAAAAACTGTTTTTT,CASSLEGDPNEKLFF
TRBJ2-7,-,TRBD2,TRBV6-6,TGTGCCAGCAGTGATAGCGGGGATGGGGTCTACGAGCAGTACTTC,CASSDSGDGVYEQYF
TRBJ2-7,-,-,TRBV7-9,TGTGCCAGCAGCCTGTTCGACCCAAACGGCTACGAGCAGTACTTC,CASSLFDPNGYEQYF
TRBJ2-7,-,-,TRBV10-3,TGTGCCATCAAGGACCAATCCTACGAGCAGTACTTC,CAIKDQSYEQYF
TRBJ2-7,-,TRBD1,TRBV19,TGTGCCAGTAGGGACAGGGGGTCCTACGAGCAGTACTTC,CASRDRGSYEQYF
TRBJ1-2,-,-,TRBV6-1,TGTGCCAGCAGTGAAGTCCGGGACAACGTCAGTGGCTACACCTTC,CASSEVRDNVSGYTF
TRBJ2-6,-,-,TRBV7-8,TGTGCCAGCAGCTTGACAGTTCCCTCTGGGGCCAACGTCCTGACTTTC,CASSLTVPSGANVLTF
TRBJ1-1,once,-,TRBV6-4,TGTGCCAGCAGTGAGGGGAGGAACACTGAAGCTTTCTTT,CASSEGRNTEAFF
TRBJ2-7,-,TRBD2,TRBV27,TGTGCCAGCAGTACCGGGACTAGCGGGAACTACGAGCAGTACTTC,CASSTGTSGNYEQYF
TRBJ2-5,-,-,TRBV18,TGTGCCAGCTCACCACCGTCAGTAGCACAAGAGACCCAGTACTTC,CASSPPSVAQETQYF
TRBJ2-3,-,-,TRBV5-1,TGCGCCAGCAGCTATGACCGGCCAGATACGCAGTATTTT,CASSYDRPDTQYF
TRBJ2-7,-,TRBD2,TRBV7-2,TGTGCCAGCAGCCTGACCGGGACTAGCGGGAGCATACAGTACTTC,CASSLTGTSGSIQYF
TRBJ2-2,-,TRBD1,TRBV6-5,TGTGCCAGCAGTAAGACAGGGTTCACCGGGGAGCTGTTTTTT,CASSKTGFTGELFF
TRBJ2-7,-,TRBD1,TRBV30,TGTGCCTGGAGTCTAGCTCGGGACAGGGGTTCCGAGCAGTACTTC,CAWSLARDRGSEQYF
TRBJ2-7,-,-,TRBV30,TGTGCCTGGAGTTCCACACCGGCCCTCTACGAGCAGTACTTC,CAWSSTPALYEQYF
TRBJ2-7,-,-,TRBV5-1,TGCGCCAGCAGTTATGGTCTCCTTCCGGGATCCTACGAGCAGTACTTC,CASSYGLLPGSYEQYF
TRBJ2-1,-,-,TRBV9,TGTGCCAGCAGCGCCTCAACAGGGCTAACTCACAATGAGCAGTTCTTC,CASSASTGLTHNEQFF
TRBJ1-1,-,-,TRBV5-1,TGCGCCAGCAGCCCGGACAGCACTGAAGCTTTCTTT,CASSPDSTEAFF
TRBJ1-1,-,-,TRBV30,TGTGCCTGGAATAAGGGTTACACTGAAGCTTTCTTT,CAWNKGYTEAFF
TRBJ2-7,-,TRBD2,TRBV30,TGTGCCTGGAAGGAGAAAGCGGGAGTGGTGTACGAGCAGTACTTC,CAWKEKAGVVYEQYF
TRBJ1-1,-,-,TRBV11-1,TGTGCCAGCAGCGCTAGCGCTCGGGGGGGGTGGCCTGAAGCTTTCTTT,CASSASARGGWPEAFF
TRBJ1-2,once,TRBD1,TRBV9,TGTGCCAGCAGCGCCCAACAGGGGCCCATGGGAGGCTACACCTTC,CASSAQQGPMGGYTF
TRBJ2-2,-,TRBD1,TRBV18,TGTGCCAGCTCACCGGGACCGGGACAGGGGAACACCGGGGAGCTGTTTTTT,CASSPGPGQGNTGELFF
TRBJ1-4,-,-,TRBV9,TGTGCCAGCAGCGTAATTGGTGCAACTAATGAAAAACTGTTTTTT,CASSVIGATNEKLFF